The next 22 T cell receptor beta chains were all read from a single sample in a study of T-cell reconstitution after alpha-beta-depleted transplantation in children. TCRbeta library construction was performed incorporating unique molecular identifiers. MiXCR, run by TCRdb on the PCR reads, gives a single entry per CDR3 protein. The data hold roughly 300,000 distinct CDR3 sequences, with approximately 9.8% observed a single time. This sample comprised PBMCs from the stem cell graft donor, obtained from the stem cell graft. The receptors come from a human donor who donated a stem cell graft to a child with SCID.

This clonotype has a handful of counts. This CDR3 reads CSAFERNTEAFF. CDR3 nucleotides: TGCAGTGCCTTTGAAAGGAACACTGAAGCTTTCTTT. V gene TRBV20-1 combines with J gene TRBJ1-1; D gene ambiguous. V lost 6 bases and J 1 base, leaving 9 bases between the germline ends. The CDR3 covers 12 residues. The germline V gene has CDR1 DFQATT and CDR2 SNEGSKA (reference sequence).

CDR3 in amino acids: CASSLRTLSEQYF. The CDR3 region has the DNA TGTGCCAGCAGCTTACGAACCTTAAGCGAGCAGTACTTC. V gene TRBV7-8 combines with J gene TRBJ2-7; D not resolved. V was shortened by 2 bases and J by 6 bases, with 11 bases between the two germline ends. The germline CDR1 and CDR2 sequences are SGHVS and FQNEAQ. The CDR3 has 13 amino acids.

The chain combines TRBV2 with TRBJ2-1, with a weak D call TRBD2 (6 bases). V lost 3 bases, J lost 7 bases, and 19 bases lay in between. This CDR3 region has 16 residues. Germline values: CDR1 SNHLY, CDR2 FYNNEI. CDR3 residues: CASSDRSGLLGNEQFF. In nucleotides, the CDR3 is TGTGCCAGCAGTGACAGATCGGGACTGTTGGGTAATGAGCAGTTCTTC.

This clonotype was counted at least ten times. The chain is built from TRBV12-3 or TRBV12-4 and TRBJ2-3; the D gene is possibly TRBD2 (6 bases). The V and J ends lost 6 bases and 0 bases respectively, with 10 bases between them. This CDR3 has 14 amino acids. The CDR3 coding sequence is TGTGCCAGCAGCCTCGGGACTAGCACAGATACGCAGTATTTT. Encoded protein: CASSLGTSTDTQYF.

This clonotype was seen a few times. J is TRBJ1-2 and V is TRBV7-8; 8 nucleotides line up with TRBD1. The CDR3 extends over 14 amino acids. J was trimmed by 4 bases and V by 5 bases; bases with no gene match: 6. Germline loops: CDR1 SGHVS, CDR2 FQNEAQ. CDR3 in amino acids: CASSLGQAGYGYTF. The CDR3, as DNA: TGTGCCAGCAGCCTGGGACAGGCAGGCTATGGCTACACCTTC.

As DNA, the CDR3 is TGCAGTGCTGAAAAAGAGGGAAACTATGGCTACACCTTC. Translated, it gives CSAEKEGNYGYTF. The rearrangement links TRBV20-1 to TRBJ1-2; D uncertain. V lost 5 bases and J 2 bases, leaving 12 bases between the germline ends. Germline-derived CDR1 and CDR2 are DFQATT and SNEGSKA (reference sequence). This CDR3 has 13 residues.

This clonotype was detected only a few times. As DNA, the CDR3 is TGCGCCAGCACCCAAGGAACACGGGATCAGCCCCAGCATTTT. This encodes CASTQGTRDQPQHF. The V call is TRBV10-2, the J call TRBJ1-5; D unclear. V lost 7 bases and J lost 5, with 15 bases in between. The CDR3 has 14 amino acids. Germline CDR1 reads WSHSY; CDR2 reads SAAADI.

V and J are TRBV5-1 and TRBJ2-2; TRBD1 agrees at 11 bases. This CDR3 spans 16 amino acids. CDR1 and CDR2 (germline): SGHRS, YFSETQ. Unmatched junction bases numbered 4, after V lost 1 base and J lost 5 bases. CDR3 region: CASSLTGQGATGELFF. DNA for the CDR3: TGCGCCAGCAGCTTGACTGGACAGGGGGCGACCGGGGAGCTGTTTTTT. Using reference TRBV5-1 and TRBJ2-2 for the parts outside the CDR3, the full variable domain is KAGVTQTPRYLIKTRGQQVTLSCSPISGHRSVSWYQQTPGQGLQFLFEYFSETQRNKGNFPGRFSGRQFSNSRSEMNVSTLELGDSALYLCASSLTGQGATGELFFGEGSRLTVL.

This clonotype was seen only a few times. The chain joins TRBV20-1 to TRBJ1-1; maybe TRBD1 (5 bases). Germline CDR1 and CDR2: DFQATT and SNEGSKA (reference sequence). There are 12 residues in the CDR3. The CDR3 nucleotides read TGCAGCGCCGACAGAATGAACACTGAAGCTTTCTTT. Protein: CSADRMNTEAFF.

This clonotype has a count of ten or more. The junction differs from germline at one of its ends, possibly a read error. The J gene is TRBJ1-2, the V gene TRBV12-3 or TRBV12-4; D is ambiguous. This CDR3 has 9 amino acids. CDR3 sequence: CASSLVFSF. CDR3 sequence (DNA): TGTGCCAGCAGTTTAGTCTTCTCCTTC.

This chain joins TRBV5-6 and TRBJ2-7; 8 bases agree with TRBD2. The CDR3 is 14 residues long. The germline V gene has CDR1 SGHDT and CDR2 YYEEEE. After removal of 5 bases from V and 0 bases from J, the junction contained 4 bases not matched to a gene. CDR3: CASRPGTSSYEQYF. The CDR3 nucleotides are TGTGCCAGCAGGCCCGGGACTAGCTCCTACGAGCAGTACTTC.

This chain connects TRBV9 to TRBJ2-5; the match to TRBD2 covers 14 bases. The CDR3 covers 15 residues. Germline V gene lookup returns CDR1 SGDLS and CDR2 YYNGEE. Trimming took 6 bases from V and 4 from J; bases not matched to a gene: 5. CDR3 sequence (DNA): TGTGCCAGCAACGGCGGGACTAGCGGGGGAGAGACCCAGTACTTC. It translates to CASNGGTSGGETQYF.

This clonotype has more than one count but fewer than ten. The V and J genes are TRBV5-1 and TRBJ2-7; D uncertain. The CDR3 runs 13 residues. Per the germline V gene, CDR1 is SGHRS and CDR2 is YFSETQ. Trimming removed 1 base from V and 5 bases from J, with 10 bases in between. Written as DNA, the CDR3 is TGCGCCAGCAGCTTGCATCCGTTGGACGAGCAGTACTTC. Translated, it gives CASSLHPLDEQYF.

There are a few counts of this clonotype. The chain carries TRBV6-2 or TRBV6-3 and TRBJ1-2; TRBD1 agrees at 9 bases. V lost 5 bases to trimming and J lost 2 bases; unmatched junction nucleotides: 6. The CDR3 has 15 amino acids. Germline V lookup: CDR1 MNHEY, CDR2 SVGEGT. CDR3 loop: CASSPQQGANYGYTF. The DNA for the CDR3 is TGTGCCAGCAGTCCTCAACAGGGGGCGAACTATGGCTACACCTTC.

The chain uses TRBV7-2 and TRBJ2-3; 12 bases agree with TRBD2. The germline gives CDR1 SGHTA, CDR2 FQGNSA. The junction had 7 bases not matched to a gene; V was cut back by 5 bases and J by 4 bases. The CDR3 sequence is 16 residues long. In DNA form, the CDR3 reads TGTGCCAGCAGCCCTCTGGGACTAGCGGGCGCAGATACGCAGTATTTT. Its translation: CASSPLGLAGADTQYF.

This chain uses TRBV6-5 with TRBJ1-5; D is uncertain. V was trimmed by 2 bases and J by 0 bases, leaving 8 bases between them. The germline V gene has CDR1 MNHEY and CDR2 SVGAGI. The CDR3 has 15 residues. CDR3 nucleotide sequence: TGTGCCAGCAGTTACGGGCGGGATAGCAATCAGCCCCAGCATTTT. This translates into CASSYGRDSNQPQHF.

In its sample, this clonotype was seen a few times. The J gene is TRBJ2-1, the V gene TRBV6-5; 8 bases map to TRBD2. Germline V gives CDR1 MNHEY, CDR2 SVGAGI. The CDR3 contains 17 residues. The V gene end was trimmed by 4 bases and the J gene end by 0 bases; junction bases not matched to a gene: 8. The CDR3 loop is CASSSGGRTASYNEQFF. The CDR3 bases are TGTGCCAGCAGTTCGGGGGGGAGGACAGCCTCCTACAATGAGCAGTTCTTC.

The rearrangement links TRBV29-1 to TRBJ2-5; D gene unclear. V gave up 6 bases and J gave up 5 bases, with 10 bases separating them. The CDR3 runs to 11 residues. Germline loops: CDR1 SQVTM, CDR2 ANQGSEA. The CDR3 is CSVDRLETQYF. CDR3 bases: TGCAGCGTGGACCGGTTGGAGACCCAGTACTTC.

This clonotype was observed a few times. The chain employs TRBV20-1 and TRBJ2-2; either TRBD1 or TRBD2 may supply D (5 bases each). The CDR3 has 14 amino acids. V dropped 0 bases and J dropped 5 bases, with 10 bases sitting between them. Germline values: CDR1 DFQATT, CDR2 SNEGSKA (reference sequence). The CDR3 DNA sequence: TGCAGTGCTAGAGATGGGGGATCGACCGGGGAGCTGTTTTTT. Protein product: CSARDGGSTGELFF.

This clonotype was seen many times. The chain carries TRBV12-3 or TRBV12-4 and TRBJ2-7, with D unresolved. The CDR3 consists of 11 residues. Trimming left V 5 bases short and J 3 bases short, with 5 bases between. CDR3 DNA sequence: TGTGCCAGCAGTCCAAACTACGAGCAGTACTTC. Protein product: CASSPNYEQYF.

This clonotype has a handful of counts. CDR3 residues: CASSHDGGGSGELFF. The DNA for the CDR3 is TGCGCCAGCAGCCATGACGGGGGGGGGTCCGGGGAGCTGTTTTTT. V usage is TRBV4-1 and J usage is TRBJ2-2; 8 nucleotides agree with TRBD2. The CDR3 spans 15 residues. Germline CDR1 is MGHRA and CDR2 is YSYEKL. With V trimmed by 3 bases and J by 6 bases, 6 bases remained unmatched.

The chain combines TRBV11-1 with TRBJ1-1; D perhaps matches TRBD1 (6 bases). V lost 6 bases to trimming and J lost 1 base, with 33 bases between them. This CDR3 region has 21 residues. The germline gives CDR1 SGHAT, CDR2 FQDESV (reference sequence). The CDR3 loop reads CASRTGTGQGRNNWANTEAFF. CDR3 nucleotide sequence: TGTGCCAGCAGGACTGGGACGGGGCAGGGGCGGAATAACTGGGCGAACACTGAAGCTTTCTTT.